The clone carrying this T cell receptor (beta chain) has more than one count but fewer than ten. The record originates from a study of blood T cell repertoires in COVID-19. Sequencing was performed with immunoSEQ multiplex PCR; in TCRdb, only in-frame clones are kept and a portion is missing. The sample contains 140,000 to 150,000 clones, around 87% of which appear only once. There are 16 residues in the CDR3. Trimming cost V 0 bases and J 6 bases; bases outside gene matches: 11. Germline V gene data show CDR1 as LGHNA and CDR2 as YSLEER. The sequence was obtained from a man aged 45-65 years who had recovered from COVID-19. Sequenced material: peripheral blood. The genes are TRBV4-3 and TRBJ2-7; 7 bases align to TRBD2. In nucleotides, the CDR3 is TGCGCCAGCAGCCAAGATGCAGGTGGGGGGGGTTTCGAGCAGTACTTC. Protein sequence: CASSQDAGGGGFEQYF.